This T cell receptor (beta chain) emerged from a study of blood T cell repertoires in COVID-19. As for the study in general: Collection of acute and convalescent COVID-19 samples took place in the United States, Italy and Spain. PBMCs, B-cell-depleted T cells, or T cells provided the cDNA or gDNA that made up the material.

Under the authors' procedure: The assay estimated nucleated cells by amplifying reference gene primers. Sequenced by immunoSEQ multiplex PCR; TCRdb stores in-frame clones only, minus some. Clonal size and the V and J genes are those of that table, whereas D and trimming came from the DNA. This sample has about 230,000 clones, with more than 80% found just once. The germline V gene encodes CDR1 ENHRY and CDR2 SYGVKD. Trimming left V 6 bases short and J 2 bases short, with 11 bases between. There are 13 residues in the CDR3. Recruited during active infection, patients (from Seattle) were subsequently followed longitudinally.

The receptor was derived from a man between 25 and 39 years old with COVID-19, enrolled during active disease. This chain joins TRBV10-3 and TRBJ2-7; D might be TRBD1 (5 bases). Sequenced input: peripheral blood. For the CDR3, the DNA is TGTGCCATCAGCCCCCAGGGCGCCTACGAGCAGTACTTC. Translated: CAISPQGAYEQYF.